Listed here is a single T cell receptor beta chain. The protocol was immunoSEQ multiplex PCR, while the TCRdb copy is restricted to in-frame clones and leaves out a portion. The sample has roughly 2,000,000 clones; over 85% are singletons. CD8 cells regarded as naive lacked CD45RO, were positively chosen for CCR7, and omitted terminally differentiated effector memory CD45RA+ cells. This entry belongs to a study of shared clonotypes between healthy human individuals. The receptor was isolated from a man younger than 35 in good health. Some clones in this sample may be carry-over from other donors' samples. Sample: naive CD8+ T cells from PBMCs.

CDR3 nucleotide sequence: TGTGCCAGCTCACATGTGACACGTCTGATCTCTGGGGCCAACGTCCTGACTTTC. This translates into CASSHVTRLISGANVLTF. The genes are TRBV18 and TRBJ2-6, with D uncertain. This CDR3 is 18 amino acids long. Trimming stripped 4 bases from V and 0 bases from J, with 16 bases between. Germline V gene sequence: CDR1 KGHSH, CDR2 LQKENI.